This T cell receptor beta chain stems from a study of shared clonotypes between healthy human individuals. TCRdb's copy holds only in-frame clones and misses some; the assay was immunoSEQ multiplex PCR. This sample has about 460,000 clones, with roughly four fifths found just once. CDR3 length: 14 residues. From germline, CDR1 is ENHRY and CDR2 SYGVKD. Trimming cost V 10 bases and J 5 bases; bases outside gene matches: 13. The origin of this receptor is a middle-aged woman in good health. Some clones in this sample may be carry-over from other donors' samples. Source material: PBMCs. This sequence joins TRBV10-3 and TRBJ2-5; 7 bases map to TRBD2. CDR3 DNA sequence: TGTGCCACCCGCGGCGACGGGGGGAGTGAGACCCAGTACTTC. Its protein product is CATRGDGGSETQYF.